A selection of T cell receptor beta chains follows, all from one sample in a study of blood T cell repertoires in COVID-19. The assay was immunoSEQ multiplex PCR, and TCRdb's table has in-frame clones only and misses some. The data contain about 240,000 clones, 70% to 90% of them singletons. The material sequenced was peripheral blood. The receptors originated from a man in his fifties or sixties with acute or convalescent COVID-19. Both conserved end residues are part of each CDR3. D genes are given only for firm matches. Clone size is not always given. Where it is, it says once, few, many or a class for expanded clones.

j_call: TRBJ1-5
v_call: TRBV19
d_call: .
clone_size: .
cdr3_aa: CASSMKRGQPQHF
cdr3_nt: TGTGCCAGTAGTATGAAAAGGGGCCAGCCCCAGCATTTT

j_call: TRBJ2-7
v_call: TRBV28
d_call: TRBD1
clone_size: .
cdr3_aa: CASSRQDRVDYEQYF
cdr3_nt: TGTGCCAGCAGCCGCCAGGACAGGGTGGACTACGAGCAGTACTTC

j_call: TRBJ1-1
v_call: TRBV19
d_call: .
clone_size: few
cdr3_aa: CASRIRQRNTEAFF
cdr3_nt: TGTGCCAGTAGAATTAGACAGAGGAACACTGAAGCTTTCTTT

j_call: TRBJ2-5
v_call: TRBV7-7
d_call: TRBD2
clone_size: .
cdr3_aa: CASSEGLAGGETQYF
cdr3_nt: TGTGCTAGCAGCGAGGGACTAGCGGGAGGGGAGACCCAGTACTTC

j_call: TRBJ2-7
v_call: TRBV6-2/TRBV6-3
d_call: .
clone_size: few
cdr3_aa: CASSYLRHGSSYEQYF
cdr3_nt: TGTGCCAGCAGTTACCTGCGGCACGGCTCCTCCTACGAGCAGTACTTC

j_call: TRBJ2-2
v_call: TRBV24-1
d_call: TRBD2
clone_size: few
cdr3_aa: CATSDPLTSGLTGELFF
cdr3_nt: TGTGCCACCAGTGATCCGCTGACTAGCGGGCTAACCGGGGAGCTGTTTTTT

j_call: TRBJ1-2
v_call: TRBV27
d_call: TRBD1
clone_size: .
cdr3_aa: CASSSSTGALNYGYTF
cdr3_nt: TGTGCCAGCAGTAGTTCGACAGGGGCGCTTAACTATGGCTACACCTTC

j_call: TRBJ1-1
v_call: TRBV11-3
d_call: .
clone_size: .
cdr3_aa: CASSLGTGALTEAFF
cdr3_nt: TGTGCCAGCAGCTTAGGCACAGGCGCCCTCACTGAAGCTTTCTTT

j_call: TRBJ1-2
v_call: TRBV27
d_call: TRBD1
clone_size: .
cdr3_aa: CASSPGRGRGYTF
cdr3_nt: TGTGCCAGCAGTCCGGGCAGGGGGCGAGGCTACACCTTC

j_call: TRBJ2-2
v_call: TRBV6-2/TRBV6-3
d_call: TRBD1
clone_size: .
cdr3_aa: CASSSATQDRISANTGELFF
cdr3_nt: TGTGCCAGCAGTTCCGCAACCCAGGACAGGATATCGGCGAACACCGGGGAGCTGTTTTTT

j_call: TRBJ2-1
v_call: TRBV14
d_call: TRBD2
clone_size: .
cdr3_aa: CASSQDGSGRFSEQFF
cdr3_nt: TGTGCCAGCAGCCAAGATGGTAGCGGGAGGTTCAGTGAGCAGTTCTTC

j_call: TRBJ2-1
v_call: TRBV25-1
d_call: .
clone_size: once
cdr3_aa: CASKVPSGGQFF
cdr3_nt: TGTGCCAGCAAGGTACCTTCAGGAGGGCAGTTCTTC

j_call: TRBJ2-3
v_call: TRBV2
d_call: TRBD1
clone_size: once
cdr3_aa: CASSALRTGGTDTQYF
cdr3_nt: TGTGCCAGCAGCGCCTTGAGGACAGGGGGAACAGATACGCAGTATTTT

j_call: TRBJ2-7
v_call: TRBV1
d_call: .
clone_size: .
cdr3_aa: CTSSPEIAGGYEQYF
cdr3_nt: TGCACCAGCAGCCCCGAAATAGCGGGAGGGTACGAGCAGTACTTC

j_call: TRBJ1-5
v_call: TRBV7-2
d_call: .
clone_size: .
cdr3_aa: CASSRAASVDQPQHF
cdr3_nt: TGTGCCAGCAGCCGTGCGGCCAGTGTCGATCAGCCCCAGCATTTT

j_call: TRBJ1-1
v_call: TRBV19
d_call: .
clone_size: .
cdr3_aa: CASSPDTGPRAFF
cdr3_nt: TGTGCCAGTAGTCCTGATACAGGGCCCCGAGCTTTCTTT

j_call: TRBJ2-3
v_call: TRBV11-3
d_call: .
clone_size: .
cdr3_aa: CASSFGSTAYTDTQYF
cdr3_nt: TGTGCCAGCAGCTTCGGGAGTACTGCTTACACAGATACGCAGTATTTT

j_call: TRBJ2-5
v_call: TRBV11-3
d_call: TRBD1
clone_size: .
cdr3_aa: CASSPRQGVEETQYF
cdr3_nt: TGTGCCAGCAGCCCTAGACAGGGCGTGGAAGAGACCCAGTACTTC

j_call: TRBJ2-5
v_call: TRBV12-3/TRBV12-4
d_call: .
clone_size: .
cdr3_aa: CASKSEETQYF
cdr3_nt: TGTGCCAGCAAGTCGGAGGAGACCCAGTACTTC

j_call: TRBJ2-3
v_call: TRBV7-3
d_call: TRBD1
clone_size: .
cdr3_aa: CASSRDRAATDTQYF
cdr3_nt: TGTGCCAGCAGCCGGGACAGGGCTGCCACAGATACGCAGTATTTT

j_call: TRBJ2-1
v_call: TRBV9
d_call: .
clone_size: .
cdr3_aa: CASSVVGGTNEQFF
cdr3_nt: TGTGCCAGCAGCGTTGTAGGCGGGACTAATGAGCAGTTCTTC

j_call: TRBJ2-2
v_call: TRBV7-9
d_call: .
clone_size: .
cdr3_aa: CASSPLRGTGELFF
cdr3_nt: TGTGCCAGCAGCCCCCTCCGAGGGACCGGGGAGCTGTTTTTT

j_call: TRBJ1-2
v_call: TRBV19
d_call: TRBD1
clone_size: .
cdr3_aa: CASSPGQGNNYGYTF
cdr3_nt: TGTGCCAGTAGTCCAGGACAGGGTAACAACTATGGCTACACCTTC

j_call: TRBJ2-4
v_call: TRBV7-9
d_call: .
clone_size: .
cdr3_aa: CASSLVENIQYF
cdr3_nt: TGTGCCAGCAGCTTAGTAGAAAACATTCAGTACTTC

j_call: TRBJ2-3
v_call: TRBV7-3
d_call: TRBD2
clone_size: .
cdr3_aa: CASSTRTSGRGTDTQYF
cdr3_nt: TGTGCCAGCAGCACCCGGACTAGCGGGAGGGGCACAGATACGCAGTATTTT

j_call: TRBJ2-7
v_call: TRBV28
d_call: TRBD2
clone_size: .
cdr3_aa: CASSLWSSGSYEQYF
cdr3_nt: TGTGCCAGCAGTTTATGGAGCAGCGGGAGCTACGAGCAGTACTTC

j_call: TRBJ1-5
v_call: TRBV29-1
d_call: TRBD1
clone_size: .
cdr3_aa: CSVRTGGGQPQHF
cdr3_nt: TGCAGCGTTCGGACAGGGGGAGGCCAGCCCCAGCATTTT

j_call: TRBJ1-1
v_call: TRBV7-2
d_call: .
clone_size: .
cdr3_aa: CASSLESSLPEAFF
cdr3_nt: TGTGCCAGCAGCTTAGAATCCAGTTTGCCTGAAGCTTTCTTT

j_call: TRBJ1-2
v_call: TRBV28
d_call: .
clone_size: .
cdr3_aa: CASRTGQPYGYTF
cdr3_nt: TGTGCCAGCAGAACCGGACAGCCCTATGGCTACACCTTC

j_call: TRBJ2-5
v_call: TRBV7-3
d_call: TRBD2
clone_size: .
cdr3_aa: CASSKGLAEETQYF
cdr3_nt: TGTGCCAGCAGCAAAGGACTAGCCGAAGAGACCCAGTACTTC

j_call: TRBJ2-1
v_call: TRBV9
d_call: TRBD2
clone_size: .
cdr3_aa: CASSPSGTSAHNEQFF
cdr3_nt: TGTGCCAGCAGCCCCTCCGGGACTAGCGCTCACAATGAGCAGTTCTTC